This record looks at one T cell receptor (beta chain) sequence and its context. Its antigen remains unknown. The sample's treatment: 19 received Ad26.COV2.S at low or high dose, single or two shots; roughly 5 received placebo; per-sample allocation not given. Vaccine and placebo recipients were sampled on day 63 after the first injection. The sample is drawn from a study of Ad26.COV2.S vaccination and SARS-CoV-2 variants. Germline values: CDR1 SEHNR, CDR2 FQNEAQ (reference sequence). The CDR3 consists of 16 residues. With 1 base clipped from V and 5 bases from J, the junction kept 8 bases outside the gene matches. Study findings and constraints: Marked by substantial breadth, spike-specific CD8+ and CD4+ T cell responses were reportedly seen after vaccination.

Sequencing was performed with immunoSEQ multiplex PCR; in TCRdb, only in-frame clones are kept and a portion is missing. In the table there are roughly 680,000 clones, 89% of which are singletons. The sequencing used peripheral blood, collected in a trial of Ad26.COV2.S vaccine versus placebo. The rearrangement links TRBV7-9 to TRBJ2-7, with 10 nucleotides matching TRBD1. This sequence was found in a person aged 18-60 years who received the Ad26.COV2.S COVID-19 vaccine or a placebo. CDR3 sequence reads: CASSLVVGDRGHEQYF. The CDR3 DNA follows: TGTGCCAGCAGCTTAGTCGTGGGGGACAGGGGACACGAGCAGTACTTC.